Listed below are T cell receptor beta chains from one sample, sequenced in a study of a mutant IDH1 vaccine in newly diagnosed glioma. Here immunoSEQ multiplex PCR was the method, and the copy in TCRdb shows in-frame clones only, minus some. The sample has approximately 45,000 clones, 91% seen once. Antigen specificity for these receptors is unknown. The material sequenced was PBMCs, taken from a glioma patient whose treatment included an IDH1 peptide vaccine. These TCRs come from a man aged 45-60 years with glioma. The CDR3 runs from the conserved cysteine through the conserved F or W. Each record gives: J gene, V gene, D gene, clone size, CDR3 protein, CDR3 DNA. The D gene is left open where the match is weak. The size field is filled for only some rows; it gives once, few, many or a size class.

TRBJ2-7 | TRBV9 | - | once | CASSVGRYGGQYF | TGTGCCAGCAGCGTAGGAAGATATGGGGGACAGTACTTC
TRBJ2-7 | TRBV20-1 | - | - | CSAREQYEQYF | TGCAGTGCTAGAGAACAATACGAGCAGTACTTC
TRBJ2-1 | TRBV7-2 | TRBD2 | once | CAIPGGNEQFF | TGTGCCATCCCGGGGGGCAATGAGCAGTTCTTC
TRBJ1-1 | TRBV29-1 | - | - | CSVVDSSLNTEAFF | TGCAGCGTCGTGGATTCCTCATTGAACACTGAAGCTTTCTTT
TRBJ2-7 | TRBV7-2 | - | once | CASSLSSYEQYF | TGTGCCAGCAGCTTATCCTCCTACGAGCAGTACTTC
TRBJ2-3 | TRBV6-4 | - | - | CASSLTSTDTQYF | TGTGCCAGCAGTCTGACTAGCACAGATACGCAGTATTTT
TRBJ2-5 | TRBV6-6 | - | - | CASSYSSGGRETQYF | TGTGCCAGCAGTTACTCTTCGGGGGGCAGGGAGACCCAGTACTTC
TRBJ2-7 | TRBV11-2 | - | - | CASSLEAGAHYEQYF | TGTGCCAGCAGCTTAGAGGCAGGGGCCCATTACGAGCAGTACTTC
TRBJ1-6 | TRBV5-1 | - | - | CASSVSSYNSPLHF | TGCGCCAGCTCAGTCAGCTCCTATAATTCACCCCTCCACTTT
TRBJ2-7 | TRBV7-6 | - | - | CASSLAGTGYEQYF | TGTGCCAGCAGCTTAGCGGGCACAGGCTACGAGCAGTACTTC